The next 14 T cell receptor beta chains were all read from a single sample in a study of blood T cell repertoires in COVID-19. TCRdb's table, derived via immunoSEQ multiplex PCR, lists solely in-frame clones and lacks some. Of roughly 230,000 clones in the sample, 65% to 85% are singletons; the top ten hold about 3.2%. The sequenced material came from PBMCs or T cells enriched from blood (not recorded which). The receptors come from a woman aged 55-70 years who had recovered from COVID-19.

V is TRBV7-9 and J is TRBJ1-2; 9 nucleotides agree with TRBD1. Germline V gene lookup returns CDR1 SEHNR and CDR2 FQNEAQ (reference sequence). The CDR3 has 19 amino acids. Trimming at V came to 3 bases and at J to 3 bases, leaving 17 bases not matched to a gene. DNA for the CDR3: TGTGCCAGCAGCTTGGACCCGGGACAGGGTATTTTTGTGGACTATGGCTACACCTTC. Translation gives CASSLDPGQGIFVDYGYTF.

This chain uses TRBV27 with TRBJ1-2; 7 nucleotides line up with TRBD1. Germline V gene lookup returns CDR1 MNHEY and CDR2 SMNVEV (reference sequence). Germline trimming cut 7 bases from V and 0 bases from J; bases unmatched to any gene: 8. The CDR3 is 15 residues long. Here the CDR3 reads CASTPWGTANYGYTF. Written as DNA, the CDR3 is TGTGCCAGCACTCCCTGGGGGACAGCTAACTATGGCTACACCTTC.

The DNA for the CDR3 is TGTGCCAGCTTCCGGACAGGGATAGGAAACACACCCAGCACAGATACGCAGTATTTT. Protein sequence: CASFRTGIGNTPSTDTQYF. This rearrangement joins TRBV5-4 to TRBJ2-3; the match to TRBD1 covers 8 bases. Germline-derived CDR1 and CDR2 are SGHNT and YYREEE (reference sequence). This CDR3 comprises 19 residues. Unmatched junction bases numbered 19, after V lost 7 bases and J lost 0 bases.

The V and J genes are TRBV2 and TRBJ2-6; 8 nucleotides line up with TRBD1. This CDR3 spans 21 amino acids. The V and J ends lost 6 bases and 0 bases, in that order; junction bases with no gene match: 19. CDR1 and CDR2 from the germline V gene are SNHLY and FYNNEI. Here the CDR3 DNA reads TGTGCCAGCAGCTACCCCGGTAGTCAGGGACAGGTGAGCTCTGGGGCCAACGTCCTGACTTTC. It encodes CASSYPGSQGQVSSGANVLTF.

The V call is TRBV7-2, the J call TRBJ2-5; no clear D. The CDR3 covers 14 residues. Germline CDR1 is SGHTA and CDR2 is FQGNSA. V lost 1 base and J 2 bases, leaving 8 bases between the germline ends. The CDR3 protein is CASSLGSSQETQYF. For the CDR3, the DNA is TGTGCCAGCAGCTTAGGGAGTAGTCAAGAGACCCAGTACTTC. Combining the CDR3 with reference TRBV7-2 and TRBJ2-5 gives the whole variable domain GAGVSQSPSNKVTEKGKDVELRCDPISGHTALYWYRQSLGQGLEFLIYFQGNSAPDKSGLPSDRFSAERTGGSVSTLTIQRTQQEDSAVYLCASSLGSSQETQYFGPGTRLLVL.

The chain has TRBV4-1 and TRBJ1-1, with a tentative D call TRBD1 (5 bases). CDR3 length: 14 residues. The V gene's germline CDR1 is MGHRA and CDR2 YSYEKL. The germline V and J ends were trimmed by 1 base and 8 bases, with 14 bases remaining between them. CDR3 protein: CASSQALKTDEAFF. In nucleotides, the CDR3 is TGCGCCAGCAGCCAAGCCCTGAAGACAGACGAAGCTTTCTTT.

The chain has TRBV2 and TRBJ2-3; tentative D call: TRBD2 (6 bases). Looked up from germline, CDR1 is SNHLY and CDR2 is FYNNEI. V was shortened by 4 bases and J by 10 bases, with 9 bases between the two germline ends. This CDR3 comprises 11 residues. The CDR3 coding sequence is TGTGCCAGCAGTGTTGGAGGGTCGCAGTATTTT. It specifies CASSVGGSQYF.

The chain joins TRBV5-1 to TRBJ2-2; TRBD2 might be the D (6 bases). Germline V gene lookup returns CDR1 SGHRS and CDR2 YFSETQ. V was trimmed by 4 bases and J by 1 base, leaving 14 bases between them. This CDR3 contains 16 residues. For the CDR3, the DNA is TGCGCCAGCAGCCCCGGGACTTTTTTGAACACCGGGGAGCTGTTTTTT. Translation gives CASSPGTFLNTGELFF. Complete variable domain (other parts from reference TRBV5-1 and TRBJ2-2): KAGVTQTPRYLIKTRGQQVTLSCSPISGHRSVSWYQQTPGQGLQFLFEYFSETQRNKGNFPGRFSGRQFSNSRSEMNVSTLELGDSALYLCASSPGTFLNTGELFFGEGSRLTVL.

The table lists this clone with a count of one. CDR3 nucleotide sequence: TGCGCCAGCAGCCAACCCCAGACAGGGAGGGGAAACACCATATATTTT. This gives the protein CASSQPQTGRGNTIYF. This chain links TRBV4-3 with TRBJ1-3; 7 bases align to TRBD1. V lost 2 bases and J lost 4; bases outside the gene matches: 8. There are 16 residues in the CDR3. Germline loops: CDR1 LGHNA, CDR2 YSLEER.

V is TRBV5-4 and J is TRBJ1-4, with TRBD1 matching over 9 bases. The CDR3 contains 15 residues. Germline CDR1 SGHNT, CDR2 YYREEE (reference sequence). V was pared by 4 bases and J by 2 bases, with 3 bases of the junction left unmatched. This chain's CDR3 is CASSQGTGTNEKLFF. DNA of the CDR3: TGTGCCAGCAGCCAAGGGACAGGGACTAATGAAAAACTGTTTTTT.

The CDR3 nucleotides read TGCGCCAGCAGCTTGGGACAGGTGGGAACAGATACGCAGTATTTT. It specifies CASSLGQVGTDTQYF. The rearrangement joins TRBV5-1 to TRBJ2-3, with D possibly being TRBD1 (6 bases). Trimming shortened V by 0 bases and J by 3 bases, and 11 bases separated the two germline ends. Per the germline V gene, CDR1 is SGHRS and CDR2 is YFSETQ. This CDR3 has 15 amino acids. The full variable domain, its missing parts supplied by reference TRBV5-1 and TRBJ2-3, is KAGVTQTPRYLIKTRGQQVTLSCSPISGHRSVSWYQQTPGQGLQFLFEYFSETQRNKGNFPGRFSGRQFSNSRSEMNVSTLELGDSALYLCASSLGQVGTDTQYFGPGTRLTVL.

This clone was detected only once. The CDR3 sequence: CASSKGQGGTDTQYF. CDR3 coding DNA: TGTGCCAGCAGCAAAGGGCAGGGGGGCACAGATACGCAGTATTTT. The genes are TRBV21-1 and TRBJ2-3; TRBD1 is the table's D call, not checked against the DNA. TRBV21-1 is a pseudogene locus. The CDR3 totals 15 residues.

This clone has a handful of counts. The chain employs TRBV7-3 and TRBJ1-2; 10 bases agree with TRBD1. The CDR3 extends over 16 amino acids. Germline values: CDR1 SGHTA, CDR2 FQGTGA. Trimming cost V 5 bases and J 2 bases; bases outside gene matches: 8. CDR3 bases: TGTGCCAGCAGCCCGGAGGGGGGACAGGGGAACTATGGCTACACCTTC. It codes for CASSPEGGQGNYGYTF.

This chain connects TRBV12-3 or TRBV12-4 to TRBJ2-4; D might be TRBD2 (5 bases). This CDR3 has 12 residues. Trimming took 3 bases from V and 8 from J, leaving 8 bases between them. The CDR3 DNA sequence: TGTGCCAGCAGTTTTGCCGGGGACATTCAGTACTTC. Amino acid sequence: CASSFAGDIQYF.